This T cell receptor (beta chain) is drawn from a study of OX40 agonist ivuxolimab in advanced cancers. Some clones are missing from TCRdb's copy, which holds only in-frame ones; the method was immunoSEQ multiplex PCR. Of more than 25,000 clones listed, approximately 86% were seen once; the top ten hold nearly 20%. CDR1 is LNHDA and CDR2 is SQIVND in the germline V gene (reference sequence). After removal of 5 bases from V and 4 bases from J, the junction contained 8 bases not matched to a gene. The length of the CDR3 is 14 residues. The V gene is TRBV19, the J gene TRBJ2-7, with 7 positions matching TRBD1. This TCR came from an adult with an advanced solid tumor such as melanoma, head and neck, liver or kidney cancer. The starting material was CD4+ or CD8+ T cells sorted from blood, obtained in a trial of the OX40 agonist ivuxolimab. In DNA, the CDR3 is TGTGCCAGTAGTTTTGGGACAGACCCGTACGAGCAGTACTTC. Encoded protein: CASSFGTDPYEQYF.